A single TCR beta chain is shown here with its context. Per germline, CDR1 MNHEY and CDR2 SVGAGI. Trimming at V came to 0 bases and at J to 2 bases, leaving 7 bases not matched to a gene. This CDR3 has 17 residues. This sample was included in a study of identical twins. Each CDR3 protein is one row after TCRdb ran MiXCR on the 5' RACE reads. The repertoire holds around 960,000 distinct CDR3 sequences, roughly an eighth seen once, with around 1.5% in the top ten. These data also featured in a second study, about yellow fever vaccine responses in identical twins.

The sample consisted of PBMCs. This chain joins TRBV6-5 and TRBJ2-7; 10 bases are shared with TRBD1. The TCR sequence derives from a woman aged 18-29 years in good health. The DNA for the CDR3 is TGTGCCAGCAGTTACTCGATCTCCGGGACAGGGGCCTACGAGCAGTACTTC. Its protein product is CASSYSISGTGAYEQYF.